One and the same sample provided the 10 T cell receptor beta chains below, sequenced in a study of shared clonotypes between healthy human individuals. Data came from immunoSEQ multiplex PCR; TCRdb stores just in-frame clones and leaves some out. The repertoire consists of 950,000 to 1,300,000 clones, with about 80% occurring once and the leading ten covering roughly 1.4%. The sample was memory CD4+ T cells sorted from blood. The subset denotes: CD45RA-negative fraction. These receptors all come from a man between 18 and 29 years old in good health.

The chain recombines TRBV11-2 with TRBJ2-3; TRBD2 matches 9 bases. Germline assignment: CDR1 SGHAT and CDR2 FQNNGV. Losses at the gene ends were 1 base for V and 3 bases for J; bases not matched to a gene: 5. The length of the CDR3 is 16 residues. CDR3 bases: TGTGCCAGCAGCTTAGCTGCGGGAGGGGGGACAGATACGCAGTATTTT. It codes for CASSLAAGGGTDTQYF.

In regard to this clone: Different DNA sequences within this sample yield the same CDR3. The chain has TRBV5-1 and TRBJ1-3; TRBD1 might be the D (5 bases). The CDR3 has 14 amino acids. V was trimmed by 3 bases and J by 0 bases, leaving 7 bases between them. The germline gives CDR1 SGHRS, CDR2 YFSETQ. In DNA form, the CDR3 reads TGCGCCAGCAGCTCGGGGGGCTCTGGAAACACCATATATTTT. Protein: CASSSGGSGNTIYF. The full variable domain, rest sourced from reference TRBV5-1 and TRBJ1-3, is KAGVTQTPRYLIKTRGQQVTLSCSPISGHRSVSWYQQTPGQGLQFLFEYFSETQRNKGNFPGRFSGRQFSNSRSEMNVSTLELGDSALYLCASSSGGSGNTIYFGEGSWLTVV.

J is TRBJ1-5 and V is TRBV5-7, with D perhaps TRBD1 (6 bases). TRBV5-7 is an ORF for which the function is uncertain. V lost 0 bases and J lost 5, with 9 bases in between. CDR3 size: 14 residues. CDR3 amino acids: CASSLAAGDQPQHF. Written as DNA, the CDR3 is TGTGCCAGCAGCTTGGCGGCAGGGGATCAGCCCCAGCATTTT.

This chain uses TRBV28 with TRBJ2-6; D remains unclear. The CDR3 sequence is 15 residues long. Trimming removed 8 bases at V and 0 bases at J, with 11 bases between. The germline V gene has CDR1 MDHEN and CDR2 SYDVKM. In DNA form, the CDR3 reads TGTGCCAGCGGGAAAGCTTCCTCTGGGGCCAACGTCCTGACTTTC. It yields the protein CASGKASSGANVLTF.

CDR3: CASSKGGGYTDTQYF. The CDR3 DNA sequence: TGTGCCAGCAGCAAAGGGGGGGGGTACACAGATACGCAGTATTTT. The chain joins TRBV5-4 to TRBJ2-3, with a tentative D call TRBD2 (7 bases). Trimming cost V 4 bases and J 2 bases, with 14 bases left between them. Looked up from germline, CDR1 is SGHNT and CDR2 is YYREEE (reference sequence). This CDR3 has 15 amino acids.

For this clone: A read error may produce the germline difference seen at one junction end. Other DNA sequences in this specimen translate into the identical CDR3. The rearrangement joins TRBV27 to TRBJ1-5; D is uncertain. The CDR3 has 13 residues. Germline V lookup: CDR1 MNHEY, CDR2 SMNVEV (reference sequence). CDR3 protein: CASSLSGNQPQHF. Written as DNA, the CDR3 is TGTGCCAGCAGTTTATCGGGCAACCAGCCCCAGCATTTT.

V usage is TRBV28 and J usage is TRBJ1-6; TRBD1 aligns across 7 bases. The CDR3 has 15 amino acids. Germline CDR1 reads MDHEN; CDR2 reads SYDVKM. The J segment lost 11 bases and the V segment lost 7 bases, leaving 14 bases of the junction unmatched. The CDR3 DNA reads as TGTGCCAGCACCCTAGGGTTACAGGGGACTGCACCCCTCCACTTT. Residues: CASTLGLQGTAPLHF.

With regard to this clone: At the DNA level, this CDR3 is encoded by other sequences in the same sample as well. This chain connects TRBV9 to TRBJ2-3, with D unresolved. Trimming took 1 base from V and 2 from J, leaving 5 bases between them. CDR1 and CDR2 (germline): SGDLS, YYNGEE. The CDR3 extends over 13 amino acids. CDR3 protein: CASSVSHTDTQYF. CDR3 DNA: TGTGCCAGCAGCGTAAGCCACACAGATACGCAGTATTTT.

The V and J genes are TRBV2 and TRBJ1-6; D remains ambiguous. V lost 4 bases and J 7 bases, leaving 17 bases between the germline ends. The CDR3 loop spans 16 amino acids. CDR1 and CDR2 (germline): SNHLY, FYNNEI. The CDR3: CASSVSSAAGNSPLHF. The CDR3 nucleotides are TGTGCCAGCAGTGTAAGTTCGGCAGCGGGGAATTCACCCCTCCACTTT. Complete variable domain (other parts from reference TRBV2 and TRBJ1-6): EPEVTQTPSHQVTQMGQEVILRCVPISNHLYFYWYRQILGQKVEFLVSFYNNEISEKSEIFDDQFSVERPDGSNFTLKIRSTKLEDSAMYFCASSVSSAAGNSPLHFGNGTRLTVT.

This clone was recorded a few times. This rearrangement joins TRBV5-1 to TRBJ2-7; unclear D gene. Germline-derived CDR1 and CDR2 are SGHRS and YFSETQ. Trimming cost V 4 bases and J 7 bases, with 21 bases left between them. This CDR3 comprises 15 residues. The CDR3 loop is CASSPVGPSLGEQYF. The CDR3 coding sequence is TGCGCCAGCAGCCCGGTAGGACCCAGCCTGGGTGAGCAGTACTTC.